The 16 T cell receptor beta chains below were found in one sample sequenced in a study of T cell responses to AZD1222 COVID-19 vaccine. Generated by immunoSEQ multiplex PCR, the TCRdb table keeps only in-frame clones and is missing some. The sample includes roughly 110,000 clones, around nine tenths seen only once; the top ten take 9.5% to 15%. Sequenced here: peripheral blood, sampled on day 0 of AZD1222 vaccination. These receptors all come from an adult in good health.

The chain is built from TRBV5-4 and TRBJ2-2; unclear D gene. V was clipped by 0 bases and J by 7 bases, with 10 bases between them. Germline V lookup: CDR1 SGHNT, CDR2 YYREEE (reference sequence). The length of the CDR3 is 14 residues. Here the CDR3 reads CASSLGGRGGELFF. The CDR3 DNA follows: TGTGCCAGCAGCTTGGGGGGTCGAGGCGGGGAGCTGTTTTTT.

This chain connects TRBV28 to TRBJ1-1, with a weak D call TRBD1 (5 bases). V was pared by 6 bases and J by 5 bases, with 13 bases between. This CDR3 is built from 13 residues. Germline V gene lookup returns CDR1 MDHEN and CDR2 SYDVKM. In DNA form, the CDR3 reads TGTGCCAGCAGGCATCAGGGAAGGACTGAAGCTTTCTTT. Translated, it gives CASRHQGRTEAFF. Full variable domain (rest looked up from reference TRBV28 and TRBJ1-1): DVKVTQSSRYLVKRTGEKVFLECVQDMDHENMFWYRQDPGLGLRLIYFSYDVKMKEKGDIPEGYSVSREKKERFSLILESASTNQTSMYLCASRHQGRTEAFFGQGTRLTVV.

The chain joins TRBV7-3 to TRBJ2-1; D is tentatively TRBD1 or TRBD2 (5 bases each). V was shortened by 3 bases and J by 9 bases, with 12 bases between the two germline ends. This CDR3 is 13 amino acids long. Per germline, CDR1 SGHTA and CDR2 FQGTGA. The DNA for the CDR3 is TGTGCCAGCAGCTTTCGTCGGGGCGGTGAGCAGTTCTTC. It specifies CASSFRRGGEQFF.

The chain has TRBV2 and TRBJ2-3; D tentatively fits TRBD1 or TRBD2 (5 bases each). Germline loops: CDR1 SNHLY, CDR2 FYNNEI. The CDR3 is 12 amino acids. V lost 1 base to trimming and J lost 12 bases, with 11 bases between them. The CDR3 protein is CASSEVGAAQYF. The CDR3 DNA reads TGTGCCAGCAGTGAAGTCGGGGCTGCACAGTATTTT.

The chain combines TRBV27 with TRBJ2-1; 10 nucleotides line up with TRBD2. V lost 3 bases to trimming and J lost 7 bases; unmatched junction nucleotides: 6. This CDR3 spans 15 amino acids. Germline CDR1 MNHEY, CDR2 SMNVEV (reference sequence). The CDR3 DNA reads TGTGCCAGCAGTTTCTTGGGAGCGGGAGGGAATGAGCAGTTCTTC. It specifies CASSFLGAGGNEQFF.

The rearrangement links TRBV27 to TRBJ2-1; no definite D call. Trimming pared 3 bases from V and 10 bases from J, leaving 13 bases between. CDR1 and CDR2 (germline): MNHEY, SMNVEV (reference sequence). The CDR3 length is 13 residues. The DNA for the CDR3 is TGTGCCAGCAGTTTTCCGGGCACAATGGAGCAGTTCTTC. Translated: CASSFPGTMEQFF.

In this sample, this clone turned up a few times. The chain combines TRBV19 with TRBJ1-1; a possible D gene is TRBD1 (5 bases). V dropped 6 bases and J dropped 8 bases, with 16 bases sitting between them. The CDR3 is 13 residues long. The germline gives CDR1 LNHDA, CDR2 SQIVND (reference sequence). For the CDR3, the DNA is TGTGCCAGTAGCCGGGACGGCGGAGGGGAAGCTTTCTTT. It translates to CASSRDGGGEAFF.

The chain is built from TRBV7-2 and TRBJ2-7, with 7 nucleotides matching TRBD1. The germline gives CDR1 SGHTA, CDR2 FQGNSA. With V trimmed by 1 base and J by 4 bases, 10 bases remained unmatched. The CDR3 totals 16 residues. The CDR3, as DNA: TGTGCCAGCAGCTTAGGACAGGGCTCTGCTGGGTACGAGCAGTACTTC. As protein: CASSLGQGSAGYEQYF. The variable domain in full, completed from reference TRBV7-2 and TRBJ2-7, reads GAGVSQSPSNKVTEKGKDVELRCDPISGHTALYWYRQSLGQGLEFLIYFQGNSAPDKSGLPSDRFSAERTGGSVSTLTIQRTQQEDSAVYLCASSLGQGSAGYEQYFGPGTRLTVT.

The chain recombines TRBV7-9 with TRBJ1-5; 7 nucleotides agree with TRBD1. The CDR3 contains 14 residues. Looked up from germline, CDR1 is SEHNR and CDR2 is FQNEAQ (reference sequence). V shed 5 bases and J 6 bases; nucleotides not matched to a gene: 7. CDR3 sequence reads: CASSAGTAGQPQHF. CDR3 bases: TGTGCCAGCAGCGCCGGGACAGCAGGTCAGCCCCAGCATTTT.

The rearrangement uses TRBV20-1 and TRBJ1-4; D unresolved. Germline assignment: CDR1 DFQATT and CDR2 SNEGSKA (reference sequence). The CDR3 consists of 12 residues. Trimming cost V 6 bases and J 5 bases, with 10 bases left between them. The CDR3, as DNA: TGCAGTGCGAGTCAGAAAAATGAAAAACTGTTTTTT. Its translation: CSASQKNEKLFF.

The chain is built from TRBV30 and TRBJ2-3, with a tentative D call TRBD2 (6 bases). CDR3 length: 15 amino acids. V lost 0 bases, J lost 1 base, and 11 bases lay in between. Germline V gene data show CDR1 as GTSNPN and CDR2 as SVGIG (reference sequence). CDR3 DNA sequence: TGTGCCTGGAGTGTACCAGGCGGGGGCACAGATACGCAGTATTTT. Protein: CAWSVPGGGTDTQYF. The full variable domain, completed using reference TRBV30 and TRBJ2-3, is SQTIHQWPATLVQPVGSPLSLECTVEGTSNPNLYWYRQAAGRGLQLLFYSVGIGQISSEVPQNLSASRPQDRQFILSSKKLLLSDSGFYLCAWSVPGGGTDTQYFGPGTRLTVL.

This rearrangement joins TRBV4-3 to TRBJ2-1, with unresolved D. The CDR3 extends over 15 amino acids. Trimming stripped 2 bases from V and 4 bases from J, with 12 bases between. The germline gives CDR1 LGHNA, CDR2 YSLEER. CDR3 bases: TGCGCCAGCAGCCAATCCCCCGGCAGGTACAATGAGCAGTTCTTC. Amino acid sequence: CASSQSPGRYNEQFF.

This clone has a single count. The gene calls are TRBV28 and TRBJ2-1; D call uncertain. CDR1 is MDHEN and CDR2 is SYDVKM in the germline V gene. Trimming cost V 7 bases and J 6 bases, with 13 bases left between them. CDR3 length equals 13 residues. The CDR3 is CASTTPLSNEQFF. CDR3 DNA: TGTGCCAGCACCACACCCCTTAGCAATGAGCAGTTCTTC.

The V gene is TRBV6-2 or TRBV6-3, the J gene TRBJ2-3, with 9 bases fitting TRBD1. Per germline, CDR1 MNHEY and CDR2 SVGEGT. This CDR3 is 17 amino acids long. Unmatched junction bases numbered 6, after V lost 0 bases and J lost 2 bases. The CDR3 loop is CASSYSKTGGNTDTQYF. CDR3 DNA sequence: TGTGCCAGCAGTTACTCGAAGACAGGGGGAAACACAGATACGCAGTATTTT.

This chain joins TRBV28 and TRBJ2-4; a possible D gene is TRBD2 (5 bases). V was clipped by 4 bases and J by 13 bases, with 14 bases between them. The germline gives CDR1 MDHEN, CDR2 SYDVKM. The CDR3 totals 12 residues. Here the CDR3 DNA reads TGTGCCAGCAGTTCCCCCGGGCGGGTACAGTACTTC. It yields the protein CASSSPGRVQYF.

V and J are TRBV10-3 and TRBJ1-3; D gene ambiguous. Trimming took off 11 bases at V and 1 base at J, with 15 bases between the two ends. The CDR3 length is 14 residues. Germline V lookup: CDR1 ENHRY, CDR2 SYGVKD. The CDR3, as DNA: TGTGCCTCGGGAGCCGCTGGATCTGGAAACACCATATATTTT. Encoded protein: CASGAAGSGNTIYF.